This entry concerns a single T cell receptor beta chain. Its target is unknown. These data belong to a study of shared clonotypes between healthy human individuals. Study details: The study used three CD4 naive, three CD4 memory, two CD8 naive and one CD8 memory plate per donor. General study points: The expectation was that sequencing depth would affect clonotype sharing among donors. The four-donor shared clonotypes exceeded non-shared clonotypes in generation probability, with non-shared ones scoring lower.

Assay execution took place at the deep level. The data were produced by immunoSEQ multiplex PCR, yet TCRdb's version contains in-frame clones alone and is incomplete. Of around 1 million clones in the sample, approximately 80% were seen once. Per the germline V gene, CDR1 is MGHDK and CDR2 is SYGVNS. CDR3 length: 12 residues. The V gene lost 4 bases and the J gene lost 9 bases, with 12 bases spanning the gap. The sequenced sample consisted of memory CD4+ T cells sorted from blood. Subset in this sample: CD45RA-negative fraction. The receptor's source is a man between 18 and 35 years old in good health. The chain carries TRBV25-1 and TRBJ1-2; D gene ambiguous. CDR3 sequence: CASSGGVFRYTF. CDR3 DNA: TGTGCCAGCAGTGGAGGCGTTTTTCGCTACACCTTC.